This T cell receptor beta chain appears in the sequencing data of a study of shared clonotypes between healthy human individuals. Study at large: The people who gave samples were a couple of women and a few men aged 18 to 49.

Only one count was recorded for this clone. Antigen unknown. The sample carries other DNA sequences with the same CDR3. The CDR3 spans 13 residues. With 4 bases removed from V and 1 base from J, the gap between germline ends came to 7 bases. CDR1 and CDR2 (germline): MNHNS, SASEGT. Some clones are missing from TCRdb's copy, which holds only in-frame ones; the method was immunoSEQ multiplex PCR. This table has some 2,000,000 clones, almost 96% appearing once. Study-wide findings and caveats: Shared clonotypes: about 5% naive CD4, about 3.3% naive CD8, under 2.5% memory CD4, roughly 0.4% memory CD8. Generation probabilities were higher for clonotypes shared across all four sorted-subset donors than for unshared ones.

The origin of this receptor is a man aged 18 to 29 in good health. Input material: naive CD4+ T cells sorted from blood. This sample's subset: CD45RA+ positively selected. This sequence joins TRBV6-1 and TRBJ1-1; D not resolved. CDR3 residues: CASSVSPNTEAFF. In DNA form, the CDR3 reads TGTGCCAGCAGTGTTTCCCCGAACACTGAAGCTTTCTTT.